Listed below are T cell receptor beta chains from one sample, sequenced in a study of cytomegalovirus exposure and HLA in healthy donors. The table came from immunoSEQ multiplex PCR; TCRdb's copy has only in-frame clones and leaves some out. The table has roughly 100,000 clones, around 75% seen once. The sample taken for sequencing was PBMCs. The receptors shown here come from a female donor in good health and CMV-seronegative. Both conserved end residues are part of each CDR3.

j_call v_call cdr3_length cdr3_aa
TRBJ1-2 TRBV18 16 CASSPPTGLPIDGYTF
TRBJ2-3 TRBV7-9 15 CASSPRGMVVDTQYF
TRBJ1-5 TRBV27 12 CASSFFNQPQHF
TRBJ1-2 TRBV15 15 CATSRGHREKGGYTF
TRBJ2-2 TRBV7-9 15 CASSSKARNTGELFF
TRBJ2-7 TRBV29-1 13 CSARTGHSYEQYF
TRBJ2-7 TRBV6-6 16 CASSYSGRGFLDEQYF
TRBJ1-2 TRBV27 13 CATKPGQGGGYTF
TRBJ1-3 TRBV11-3 14 CASSSLSTGNTIYF
TRBJ2-7 TRBV29-1 11 CSVETGAEQYF
TRBJ2-5 TRBV2 14 CASSGRRAQETQYF
TRBJ2-7 TRBV19 14 CASSIGQGAYEQYF
TRBJ2-7 TRBV11-1 15 CASSLVLEAPYEQYF
TRBJ2-3 TRBV7-9 11 CASEGADTQYF
TRBJ1-6 TRBV6-5 15 CASSRSGTGNSPLHF
TRBJ2-7 TRBV19 16 CASSPRSGGSWYEQYF
TRBJ2-2 TRBV30 15 CAWSNNPGNTGELFF
TRBJ1-2 TRBV9 14 CASSVRDRLFGYTF
TRBJ2-3 TRBV6-5 14 CASSYGRGRDTQYF
TRBJ1-1 TRBV11-2 15 CASSPRQGSGTEAFF
TRBJ2-7 TRBV29-1 12 CSVAGSPYEQYF
TRBJ1-2 TRBV6-6 14 CASSYRTGTYGYTF
TRBJ2-7 TRBV5-5 12 CASSLSPGEQYF
TRBJ1-2 TRBV5-5 15 CASSFLGAENYGYTF
TRBJ2-5 TRBV29-1 12 CSVRQGGETQYF
TRBJ1-3 TRBV6-1 14 CASSEDRGRNTIYF
TRBJ2-3 TRBV5-1 17 CASSLPRGQGFADTQYF
TRBJ2-3 TRBV19 14 CASSMYVGTDTQYF
TRBJ2-2 TRBV6-1 15 CASSVMGGETGELFF
TRBJ1-2 TRBV25-1 17 CASSEEDPRDIRYGYTF
TRBJ2-1 TRBV5-5 17 CASSLARTGGTYNEQFF
TRBJ2-3 TRBV30 22 CAWSTDGIWTSGSRQDVDTQYF
TRBJ2-5 TRBV7-2 16 CASSRRSGEGGETQYF
TRBJ2-3 TRBV6-5 15 CASTLMGGGTDTQYF
TRBJ2-1 TRBV19 15 CASKLAEFSYNEQFF
TRBJ1-2 TRBV6-1 13 CASSARGLYGYTF
TRBJ2-7 TRBV5-6 14 CASSLGYRGYEQYF
TRBJ1-5 TRBV6-6 15 CASSYEGGGNQPQHF
TRBJ1-1 TRBV27 13 CASSLRRGTEAFF
TRBJ1-2 TRBV25-1 14 CASTAPGVNYGYTF
TRBJ2-1 TRBV7-9 15 CASSKGLAPGDEQFF
TRBJ2-6 TRBV19 17 CASTGGQGGPGANVLTF
TRBJ2-2 TRBV10-3 19 CAIRPGQGSPSLNTGELFF
TRBJ1-1 TRBV25-1 15 CASSEIGSMNTEAFF
TRBJ2-5 TRBV30 14 CAWSVGGERETQYF
TRBJ2-5 TRBV5-1 14 CASSLAGSQETQYF
TRBJ2-7 TRBV6-5 16 CASSYGRLADLDEQYF
TRBJ1-5 TRBV28 14 CASSLTGDRQPQHF
TRBJ2-7 TRBV5-4 12 CASSLFGREQYF
TRBJ1-5 TRBV27 19 CASSLLLGPLSPGNQPQHF
TRBJ2-5 TRBV9 13 CASSVASQETQYF
TRBJ1-1 TRBV28 14 CASIAGSRNTEAFF
TRBJ2-3 TRBV19 15 CASSPNSNGPGTQYF
TRBJ2-4 TRBV5-1 15 CASSLDAGWGNIQYF
TRBJ2-1 TRBV4-1 16 CASSQGRTSVDNEQFF